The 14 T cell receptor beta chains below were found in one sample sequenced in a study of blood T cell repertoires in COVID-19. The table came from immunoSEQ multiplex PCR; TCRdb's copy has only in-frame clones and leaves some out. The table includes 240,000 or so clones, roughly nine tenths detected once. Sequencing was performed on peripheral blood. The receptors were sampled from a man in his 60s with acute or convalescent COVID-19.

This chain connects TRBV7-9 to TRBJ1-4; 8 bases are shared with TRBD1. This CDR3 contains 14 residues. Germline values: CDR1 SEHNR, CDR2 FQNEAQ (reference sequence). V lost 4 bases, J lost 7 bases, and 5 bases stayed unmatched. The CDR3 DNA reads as TGTGCCAGCAGCTGGCAGGGGGCGCCTGAAAAACTGTTTTTT. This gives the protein CASSWQGAPEKLFF.

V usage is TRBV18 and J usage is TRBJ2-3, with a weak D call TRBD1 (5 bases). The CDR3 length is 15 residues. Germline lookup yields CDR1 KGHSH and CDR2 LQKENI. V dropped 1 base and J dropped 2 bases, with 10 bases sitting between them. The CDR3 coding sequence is TGTGCCAGCTCACCACGAGAAGGGGCCACAGATACGCAGTATTTT. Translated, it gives CASSPREGATDTQYF.

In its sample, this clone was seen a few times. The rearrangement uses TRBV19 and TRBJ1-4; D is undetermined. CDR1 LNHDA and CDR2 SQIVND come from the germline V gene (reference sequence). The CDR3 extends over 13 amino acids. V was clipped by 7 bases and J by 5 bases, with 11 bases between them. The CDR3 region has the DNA TGTGCCAGTAATGAGGGAACCAATGAAAAACTGTTTTTT. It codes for CASNEGTNEKLFF.

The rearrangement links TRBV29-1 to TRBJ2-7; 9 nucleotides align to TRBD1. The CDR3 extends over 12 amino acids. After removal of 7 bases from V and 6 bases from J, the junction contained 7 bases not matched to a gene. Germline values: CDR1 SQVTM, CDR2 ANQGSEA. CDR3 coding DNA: TGCAGCGCCCCGGGACAGGGTGGCGAGCAGTACTTC. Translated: CSAPGQGGEQYF.

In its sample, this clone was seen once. The CDR3 is CASSFLILAASGEQFF. CDR3 sequence (DNA): TGTGCCAGCAGTTTTTTAATACTAGCGGCCTCTGGTGAGCAGTTCTTC. The V gene is TRBV28, the J gene TRBJ2-1; 8 nucleotides align to TRBD2. There are 16 residues in the CDR3. Germline lookup yields CDR1 MDHEN and CDR2 SYDVKM. V shed 3 bases, J shed 9 bases, and the junction held 13 bases outside the gene matches.

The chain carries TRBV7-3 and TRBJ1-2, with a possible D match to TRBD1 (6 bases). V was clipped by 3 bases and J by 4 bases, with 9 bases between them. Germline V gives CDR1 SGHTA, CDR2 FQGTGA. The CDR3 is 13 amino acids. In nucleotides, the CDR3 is TGTGCCAGCAGCTTTGGGGGCAGCTATGGCTACACCTTC. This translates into CASSFGGSYGYTF.

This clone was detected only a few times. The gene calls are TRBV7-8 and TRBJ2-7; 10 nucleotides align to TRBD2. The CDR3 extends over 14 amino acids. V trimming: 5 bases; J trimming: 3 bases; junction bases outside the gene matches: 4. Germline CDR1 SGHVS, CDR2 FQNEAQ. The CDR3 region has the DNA TGTGCCAGCAGCCTCACTAGCGGGAACTACGAGCAGTACTTC. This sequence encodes CASSLTSGNYEQYF.

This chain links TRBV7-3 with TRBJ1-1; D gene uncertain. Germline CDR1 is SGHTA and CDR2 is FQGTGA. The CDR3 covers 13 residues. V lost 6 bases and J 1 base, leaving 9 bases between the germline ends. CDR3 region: CASRNTANTEAFF. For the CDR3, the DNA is TGTGCCAGCAGAAATACAGCGAACACTGAAGCTTTCTTT.

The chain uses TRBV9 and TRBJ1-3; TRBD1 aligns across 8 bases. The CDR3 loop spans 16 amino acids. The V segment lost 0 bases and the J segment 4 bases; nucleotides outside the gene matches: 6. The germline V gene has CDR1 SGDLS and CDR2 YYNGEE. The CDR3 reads CASSVVGTGSGNTIYF. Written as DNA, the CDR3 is TGTGCCAGCAGCGTAGTGGGGACAGGATCAGGAAACACCATATATTTT.

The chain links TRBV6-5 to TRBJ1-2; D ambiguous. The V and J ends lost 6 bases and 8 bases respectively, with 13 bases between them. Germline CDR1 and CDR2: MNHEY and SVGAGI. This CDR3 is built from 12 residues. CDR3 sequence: CASSLGEGGYTF. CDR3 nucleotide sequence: TGTGCCAGCAGCCTCGGAGAGGGCGGCTACACCTTC.

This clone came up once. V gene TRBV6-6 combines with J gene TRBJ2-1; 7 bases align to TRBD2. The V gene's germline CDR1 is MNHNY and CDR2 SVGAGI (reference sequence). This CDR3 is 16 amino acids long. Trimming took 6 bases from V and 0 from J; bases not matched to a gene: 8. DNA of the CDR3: TGTGCCAGCAGGGGAGAGGGCGGGAGCTCCTACAATGAGCAGTTCTTC. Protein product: CASRGEGGSSYNEQFF.

The CDR3 loop is CASSPSEFYYNSPLHF. CDR3 in DNA: TGTGCCAGCAGTCCGTCGGAGTTTTACTATAATTCACCCCTCCACTTT. V is TRBV28 and J is TRBJ1-6; no firm D call. The V end was cut by 5 bases, the J end by 3 bases, with 14 bases between. CDR1 and CDR2 (germline): MDHEN, SYDVKM. The CDR3 has 16 residues.

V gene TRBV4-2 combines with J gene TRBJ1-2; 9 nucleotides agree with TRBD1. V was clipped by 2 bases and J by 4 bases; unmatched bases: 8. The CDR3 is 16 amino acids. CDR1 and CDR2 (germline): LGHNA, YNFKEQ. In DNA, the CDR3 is TGTGCCAGCAGCCAACTCATTGGACAGGGGCCCTATGGCTACACCTTC. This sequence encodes CASSQLIGQGPYGYTF.

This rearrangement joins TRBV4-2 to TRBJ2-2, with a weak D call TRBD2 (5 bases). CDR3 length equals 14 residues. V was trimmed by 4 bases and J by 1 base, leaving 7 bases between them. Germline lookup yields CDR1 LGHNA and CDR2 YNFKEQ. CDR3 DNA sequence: TGTGCCAGCAGCCGTGCGGGGAACACCGGGGAGCTGTTTTTT. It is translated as CASSRAGNTGELFF.